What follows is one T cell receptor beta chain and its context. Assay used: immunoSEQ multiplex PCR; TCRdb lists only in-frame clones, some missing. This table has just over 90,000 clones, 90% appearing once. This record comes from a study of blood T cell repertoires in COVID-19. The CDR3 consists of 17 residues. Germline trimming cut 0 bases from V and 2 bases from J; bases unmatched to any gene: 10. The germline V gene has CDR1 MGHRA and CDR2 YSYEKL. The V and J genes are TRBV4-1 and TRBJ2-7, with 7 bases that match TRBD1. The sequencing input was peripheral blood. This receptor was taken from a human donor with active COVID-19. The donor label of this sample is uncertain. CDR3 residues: CASSQDEVRDRAYEQYF. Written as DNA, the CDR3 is TGCGCCAGCAGCCAAGATGAGGTGAGGGACAGAGCCTACGAGCAGTACTTC.